The rows below give T cell receptor beta chains drawn from one sample of a study of blood T cell repertoires in COVID-19. The table came from immunoSEQ multiplex PCR; TCRdb's copy has only in-frame clones and leaves some out. The table lists hundreds of thousands of clones, approximately 90% of them singletons, with over 1.3% in the top ten. The source material was peripheral blood. The source is a woman under 40 with active or convalescent COVID-19. CDR3s include the opening cysteine and the closing phenylalanine or tryptophan. The D gene is left open where the match is weak.

>TRBV6-6|-|TRBJ2-2|12
CASSGATGELFF
>TRBV9|-|TRBJ2-7|15
CASSVSGTPSYEQYF
>TRBV5-1|-|TRBJ2-5|14
CASGSGRQGETQYF
>TRBV7-9|-|TRBJ2-7|12
CASSFTSSEQYF
>TRBV14|-|TRBJ1-2|15
CASSQVAGTDYGYTF
>TRBV18|-|TRBJ2-1|13
CASSRVNRNEQFF
>TRBV30|-|TRBJ1-5|10
CAWSPWPQHF
>TRBV6-1|TRBD1|TRBJ1-1|14
CASSDWTGWTEAFF
>TRBV10-1|-|TRBJ2-1|13
CASSDGRTNEQFF
>TRBV15|TRBD1|TRBJ1-1|14
CATSRDRGNTEAFF
>TRBV7-9|-|TRBJ2-2|14
CASSYGLAPGELFF
>TRBV7-6|-|TRBJ2-1|17
CASSLVGGGQSYNEQFF
>TRBV18|-|TRBJ2-7|13
CASSPRMEGEQYF
>TRBV18|-|TRBJ1-5|14
CASSPSAGSQPQHF
>TRBV10-3|TRBD2|TRBJ2-5|17
CAISEGSSGGAWETQYF
>TRBV27|TRBD2|TRBJ2-3|15
CASLVAGGPTDTQYF
>TRBV7-6|TRBD2|TRBJ2-1|13
CASSWEGNNEQFF
>TRBV5-1|-|TRBJ2-2|14
CASSLVTGTGELFF
>TRBV2|-|TRBJ2-7|12
CASSVDSYEQYF
>TRBV11-3|-|TRBJ1-1|13
CASSLAQNTEAFF
>TRBV6-2/TRBV6-3|-|TRBJ2-5|14
CASSYTTSPETQYF
>TRBV6-1|-|TRBJ1-4|12
CASSEAGATLFF
>TRBV5-5|TRBD1|TRBJ1-2|16
CASSLMGTGFIYGYTF
>TRBV19|TRBD2|TRBJ2-1|17
CASSQRGREIPYNEQFF
>TRBV18|TRBD1|TRBJ2-1|15
CASSPLGQGVDEQFF
>TRBV18|-|TRBJ1-2|13
CASSPSDTRGYTF
>TRBV7-9|-|TRBJ2-6|15
CASSFTGSGANVLTF
>TRBV4-1|-|TRBJ1-2|14
CASSHSREDLGYTF
>TRBV4-1|-|TRBJ1-1|14
CASSQAGLNTEAFF
>TRBV18|TRBD1|TRBJ2-1|13
CATRQGASDEQFF
>TRBV19|TRBD1|TRBJ2-7|16
CASSEKTGRLLYEQYF
>TRBV27|-|TRBJ1-1|14
CASSLAGRFTEAFF
>TRBV27|TRBD1|TRBJ2-7|14
CASSLLGRGYEQYF
>TRBV6-4|-|TRBJ1-2|14
CASSATGTNYGYTF
>TRBV15|TRBD1|TRBJ1-5|14
CATSRDQGAQPQHF
>TRBV5-1|-|TRBJ1-1|15
CASSWRGLLYTEAFF
>TRBV6-5|-|TRBJ2-5|13
CATKRGSVETQYF
>TRBV29-1|TRBD1|TRBJ2-5|12
CSVTGVRETQYF
>TRBV6-1|-|TRBJ2-1|16
CASSERLAGLYNEQFF
>TRBV5-1|-|TRBJ2-3|15
CASSLGGPGVGTQYF
>TRBV7-6|TRBD2|TRBJ2-1|14
CASRPAGGFNEQFF
>TRBV4-1|-|TRBJ2-7|14
CASSQDPRQLGQYF
>TRBV5-1|TRBD2|TRBJ2-1|16
CASSLGLAGQYNEQFF
>TRBV29-1|-|TRBJ2-2|15
CSVLDHKAGTGELFF
>TRBV12-3/TRBV12-4|-|TRBJ1-1|13
CASSFGGITEAFF
>TRBV7-8|TRBD2|TRBJ2-3|17
CASSQTGTSGIFDTQYF
>TRBV18|-|TRBJ1-1|12
CASSPLRAEAFF
>TRBV19|-|TRBJ1-6|13
CASSMITSSPLHF
>TRBV5-1|-|TRBJ1-6|16
CASSLGQEPYNSPLHF